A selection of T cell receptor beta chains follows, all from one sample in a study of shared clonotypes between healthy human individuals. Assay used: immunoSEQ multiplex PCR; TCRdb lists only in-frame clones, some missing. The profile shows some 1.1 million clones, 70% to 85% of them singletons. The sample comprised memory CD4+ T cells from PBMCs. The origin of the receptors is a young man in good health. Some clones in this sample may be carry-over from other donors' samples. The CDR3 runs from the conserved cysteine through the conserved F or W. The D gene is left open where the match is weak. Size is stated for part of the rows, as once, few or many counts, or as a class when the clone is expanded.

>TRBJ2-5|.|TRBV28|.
TGTGCCAGCAGTTTGGCCGGACAGCTCCAAGAGACCCAGTACTTC
CASSLAGQLQETQYF
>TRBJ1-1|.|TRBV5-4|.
TGTGCCAGCAGCTCCAAACAGGGTAATCCTGAAGCTTTCTTT
CASSSKQGNPEAFF
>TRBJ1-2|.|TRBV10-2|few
TGCGCCAGCAGTGATTCGGCACGTAGTGATGGCTACACCTTC
CASSDSARSDGYTF
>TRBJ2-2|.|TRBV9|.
TGTGCCAGCAGCGTAGGGAGGGGAACGAACACCGGGGAGCTGTTTTTT
CASSVGRGTNTGELFF
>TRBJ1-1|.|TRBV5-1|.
TGCGCCAGCAGTCGAAGCGCGACGAACACTGAAGCTTTCTTT
CASSRSATNTEAFF
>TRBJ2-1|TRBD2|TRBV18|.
TGTGCCAGCTCACCATTGACTAGCGGGACCTACAATGAGCAGTTCTTC
CASSPLTSGTYNEQFF
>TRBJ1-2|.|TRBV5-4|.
TGTGCCAGCAGCTTGTTCTCCGGTCTGGGGCCGCAGGGCTACACCTTC
CASSLFSGLGPQGYTF
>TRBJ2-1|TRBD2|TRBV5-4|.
TGTGCCAGCAGCTTAGGCTTGGGACTAGGTCTATACAATGAGCAGTTCTTC
CASSLGLGLGLYNEQFF
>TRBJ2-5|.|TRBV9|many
TGTGCCAGCAGCGTTTCTCCTAGCCTAGGGGAGACCCAGTACTTC
CASSVSPSLGETQYF
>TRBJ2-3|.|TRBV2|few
TGTGCCAGCAGTAAAGACTTATCAGATACGCAGTATTTT
CASSKDLSDTQYF
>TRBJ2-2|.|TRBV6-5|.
TGTGCCAGCGGGGGCTATGACACCGGGGAGCTGTTTTTT
CASGGYDTGELFF
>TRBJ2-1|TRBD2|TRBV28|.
TGTGCCAGCAGTTTACGTGGGACTAGCAGAGACAATGAGCAGTTCTTC
CASSLRGTSRDNEQFF
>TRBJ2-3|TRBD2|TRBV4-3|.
TGCGCCAGCAGCCAAGGACCCACTAGCGGGAGAGGAGATACGCAGTATTTT
CASSQGPTSGRGDTQYF
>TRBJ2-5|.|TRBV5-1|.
TGCGCCAGCAGCTCCAGGTCTCGTCAGGGCCAAGAGACCCAGTACTTC
CASSSRSRQGQETQYF
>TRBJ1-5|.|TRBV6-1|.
TGTGCCAGCACCAAAGGGGGGGACACCTATCAGCCCCAGCATTTT
CASTKGGDTYQPQHF
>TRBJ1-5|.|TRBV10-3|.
TGTGCCATCGGCGGACAAGGCAATCAGCCCCAGCATTTT
CAIGGQGNQPQHF
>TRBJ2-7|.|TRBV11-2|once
TGTGCCAGCAGCTTAACAGGATCGGGCGAGCAGTACTTC
CASSLTGSGEQYF
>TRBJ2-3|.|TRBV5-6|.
TGTGCCAGCACCCTTGCGGGGGCAGGGCGCACAGATACGCAGTATTTT
CASTLAGAGRTDTQYF
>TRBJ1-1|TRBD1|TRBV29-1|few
TGCAGCGTTCACAGGGGGACAGGATCTGAAGCTTTCTTT
CSVHRGTGSEAFF
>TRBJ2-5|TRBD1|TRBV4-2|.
TGTGCCAGCAGCCAAGGGGACAGGGGTAGCCAAGAGACCCAGTACTTC
CASSQGDRGSQETQYF
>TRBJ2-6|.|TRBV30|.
TGTGCCTGGATCGGTCTGGGGTCTGGGGCCAACGTCCTGACTTTC
CAWIGLGSGANVLTF
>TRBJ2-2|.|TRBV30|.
TGTGCCACGGATCGCGGGGTGTCCACCGGGGAGCTGTTTTTT
CATDRGVSTGELFF
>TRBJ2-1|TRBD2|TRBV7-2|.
TGTGCCAGCAGCTTAGGCCTAGCGGGACCTACAACCAATGAGCAGTTCTTC
CASSLGLAGPTTNEQFF
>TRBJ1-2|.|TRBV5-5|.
TGTGCCAGCAGCTTGGAGGCCGCGAAGAACTATGGCTACACCTTC
CASSLEAAKNYGYTF
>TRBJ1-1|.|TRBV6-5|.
TGTGCCAGCACCTTGGGTTGGGGCACTGAAGCTTTCTTT
CASTLGWGTEAFF
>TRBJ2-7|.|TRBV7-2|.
TGTGCCAGCAGCTTTCCCTACTACGAGCAGTACTTC
CASSFPYYEQYF
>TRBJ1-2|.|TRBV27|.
TGTGCCAGCAGTCCCCGAGGGGGGAAGGACTATGGCTACACCTTC
CASSPRGGKDYGYTF
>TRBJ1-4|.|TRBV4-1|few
TGCGCCAGCAGCCAAGAGGGTTTGAATGAAAAACTGTTTTTT
CASSQEGLNEKLFF
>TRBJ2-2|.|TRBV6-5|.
TGTGCCAGCAGTTACCGAGCCGGGGAGCTGTTTTTT
CASSYRAGELFF
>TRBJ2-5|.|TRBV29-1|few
TGCAGCGTGCCCCCAGGGGGGGAGACCCAGTACTTC
CSVPPGGETQYF